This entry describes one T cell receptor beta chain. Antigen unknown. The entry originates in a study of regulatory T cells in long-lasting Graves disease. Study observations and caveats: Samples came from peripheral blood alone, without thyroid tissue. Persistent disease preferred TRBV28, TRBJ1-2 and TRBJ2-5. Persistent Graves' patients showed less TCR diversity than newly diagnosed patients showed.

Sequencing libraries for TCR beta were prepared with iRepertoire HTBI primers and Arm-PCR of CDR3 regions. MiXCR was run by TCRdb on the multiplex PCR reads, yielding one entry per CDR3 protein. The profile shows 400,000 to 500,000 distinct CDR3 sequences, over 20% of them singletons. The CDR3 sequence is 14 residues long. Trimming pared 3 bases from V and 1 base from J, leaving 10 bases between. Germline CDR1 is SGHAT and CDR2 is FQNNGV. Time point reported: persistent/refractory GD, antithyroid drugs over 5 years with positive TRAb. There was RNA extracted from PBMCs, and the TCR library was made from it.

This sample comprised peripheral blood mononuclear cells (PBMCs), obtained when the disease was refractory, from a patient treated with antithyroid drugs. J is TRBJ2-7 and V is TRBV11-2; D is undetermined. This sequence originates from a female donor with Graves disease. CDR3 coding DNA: TGTGCCAGCAGCTTGGGCTTAAGGTCCTACGAGCAGTACTTC. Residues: CASSLGLRSYEQYF.